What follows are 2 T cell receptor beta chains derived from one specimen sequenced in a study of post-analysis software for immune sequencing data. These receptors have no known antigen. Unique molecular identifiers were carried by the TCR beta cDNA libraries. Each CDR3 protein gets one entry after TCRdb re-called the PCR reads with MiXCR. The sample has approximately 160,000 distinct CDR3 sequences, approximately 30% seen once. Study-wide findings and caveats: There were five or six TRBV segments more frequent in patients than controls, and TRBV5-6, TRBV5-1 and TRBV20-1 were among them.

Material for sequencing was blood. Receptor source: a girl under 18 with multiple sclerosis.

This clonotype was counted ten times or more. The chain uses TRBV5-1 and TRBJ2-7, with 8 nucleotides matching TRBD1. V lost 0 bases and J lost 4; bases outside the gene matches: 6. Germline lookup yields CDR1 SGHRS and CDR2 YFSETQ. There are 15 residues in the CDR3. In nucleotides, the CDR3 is TGCGCCAGCAGCTTGGATCAGGGGGCGACTTACGAGCAGTACTTC. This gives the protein CASSLDQGATYEQYF.

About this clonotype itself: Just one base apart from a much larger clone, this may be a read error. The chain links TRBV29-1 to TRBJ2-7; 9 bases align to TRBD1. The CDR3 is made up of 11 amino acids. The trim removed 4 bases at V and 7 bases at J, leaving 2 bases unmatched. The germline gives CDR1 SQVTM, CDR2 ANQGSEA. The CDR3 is CSVVTGGEQYF. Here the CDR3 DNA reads TGCAGCGTTGTGACAGGGGGTGAGCAGTACTTC.